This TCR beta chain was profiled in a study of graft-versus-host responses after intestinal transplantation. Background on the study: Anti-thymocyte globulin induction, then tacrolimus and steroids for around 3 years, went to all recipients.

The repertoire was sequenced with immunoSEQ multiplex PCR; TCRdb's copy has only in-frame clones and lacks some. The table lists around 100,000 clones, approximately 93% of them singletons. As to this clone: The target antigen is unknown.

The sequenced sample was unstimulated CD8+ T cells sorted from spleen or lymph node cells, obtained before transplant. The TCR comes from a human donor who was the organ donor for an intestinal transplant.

The DNA for the CDR3 is TGTGCCAGCAGCTTAGTAATAGCGGGGGGGTACAATGAGCAGTTCTTC. Protein sequence: CASSLVIAGGYNEQFF. The chain couples TRBV7-8 to TRBJ2-1, with 11 bases identical to TRBD2. J lost 4 bases, V lost 1 base, and 3 bases had no gene match. The CDR3 is made up of 16 amino acids. Germline V lookup: CDR1 SGHVS, CDR2 FQNEAQ.